This T cell receptor beta chain was identified in a study of T cells in Graves' hyperthyroidism and ophthalmopathy. In its sample, this clonotype was seen many times. Graves' hyperthyroidism qualified as stable when ophthalmopathy did not progress within 18 months. The source material, RNA transcripts, was used to amplify TCR beta CDR3 regions. Primed by the HTBI set, a first-round RT-PCR was run on the TCR CDR3. TCRdb reanalysed the multiplex PCR reads using MiXCR and keeps one entry per CDR3 protein. The table includes 700,000 or so distinct CDR3 sequences, less than 20% detected once. Trimming removed 0 bases from V and 1 base from J; junction bases left unmatched: 3. The V gene's germline CDR1 is MNHEY and CDR2 SVGAGI. The CDR3 loop spans 15 amino acids.

J is TRBJ2-7 and V is TRBV6-5; 7 nucleotides match TRBD2. What was sequenced was blood. The source is a man aged 18-30 years with Graves' hyperthyroidism. The CDR3 sequence is CASSYSTGGSYEQYF. CDR3 sequence (DNA): TGTGCCAGCAGTTACTCTACGGGAGGTTCCTACGAGCAGTACTTC.